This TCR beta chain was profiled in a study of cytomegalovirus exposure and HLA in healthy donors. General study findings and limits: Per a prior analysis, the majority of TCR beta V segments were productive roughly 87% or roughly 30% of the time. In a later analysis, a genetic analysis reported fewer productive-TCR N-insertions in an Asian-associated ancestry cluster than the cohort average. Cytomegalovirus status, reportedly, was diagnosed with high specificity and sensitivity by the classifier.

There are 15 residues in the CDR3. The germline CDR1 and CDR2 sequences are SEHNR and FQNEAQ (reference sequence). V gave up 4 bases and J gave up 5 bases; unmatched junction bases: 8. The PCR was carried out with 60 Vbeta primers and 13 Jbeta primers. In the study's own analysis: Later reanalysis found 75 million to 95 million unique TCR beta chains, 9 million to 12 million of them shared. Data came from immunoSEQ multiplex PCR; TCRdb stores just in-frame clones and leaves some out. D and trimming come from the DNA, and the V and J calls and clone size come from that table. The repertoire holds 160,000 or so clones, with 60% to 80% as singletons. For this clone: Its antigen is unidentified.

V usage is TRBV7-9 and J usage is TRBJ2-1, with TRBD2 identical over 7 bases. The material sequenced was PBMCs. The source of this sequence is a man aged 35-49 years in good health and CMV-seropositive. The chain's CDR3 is CASSWWASGHNEQFF. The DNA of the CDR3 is TGTGCCAGCAGCTGGTGGGCTAGCGGCCACAATGAGCAGTTCTTC. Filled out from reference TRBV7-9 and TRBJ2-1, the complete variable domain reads DTGVSQNPRHKITKRGQNVTFRCDPISEHNRLYWYRQTLGQGPEFLTYFQNEAQLEKSRLLSDRFSAERPKGSFSTLEIQRTEQGDSAMYLCASSWWASGHNEQFFGPGTRLTVL.